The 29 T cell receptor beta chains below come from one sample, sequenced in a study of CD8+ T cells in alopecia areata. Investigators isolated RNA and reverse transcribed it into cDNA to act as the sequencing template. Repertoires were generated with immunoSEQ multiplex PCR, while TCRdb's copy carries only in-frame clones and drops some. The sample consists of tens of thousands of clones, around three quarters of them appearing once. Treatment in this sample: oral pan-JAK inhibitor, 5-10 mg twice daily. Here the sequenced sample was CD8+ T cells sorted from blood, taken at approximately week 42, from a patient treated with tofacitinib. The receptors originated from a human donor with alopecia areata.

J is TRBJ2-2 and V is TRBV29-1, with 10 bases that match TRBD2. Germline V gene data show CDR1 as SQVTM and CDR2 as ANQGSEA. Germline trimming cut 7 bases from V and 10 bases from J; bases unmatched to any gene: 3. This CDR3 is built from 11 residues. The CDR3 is CSALAGEELFF. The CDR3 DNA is TGCAGCGCCCTAGCGGGGGAGGAGCTGTTTTTT.

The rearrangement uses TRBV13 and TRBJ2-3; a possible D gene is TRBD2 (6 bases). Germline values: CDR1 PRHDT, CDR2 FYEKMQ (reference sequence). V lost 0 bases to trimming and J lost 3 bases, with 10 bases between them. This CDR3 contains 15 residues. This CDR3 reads CASSLGRGTTDTQYF. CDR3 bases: TGTGCCAGCAGCTTAGGACGGGGGACGACAGATACGCAGTATTTT.

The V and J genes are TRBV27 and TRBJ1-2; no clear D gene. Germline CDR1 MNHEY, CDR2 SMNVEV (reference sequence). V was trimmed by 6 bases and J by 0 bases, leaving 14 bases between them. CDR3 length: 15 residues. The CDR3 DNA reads TGTGCCAGCAGCCCAAACTTTGAAACTAACTATGGCTACACCTTC. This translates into CASSPNFETNYGYTF.

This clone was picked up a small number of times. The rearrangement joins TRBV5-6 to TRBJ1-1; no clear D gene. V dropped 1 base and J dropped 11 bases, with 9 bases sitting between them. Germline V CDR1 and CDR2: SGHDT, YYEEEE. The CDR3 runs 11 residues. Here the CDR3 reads CASSLSTTAFF. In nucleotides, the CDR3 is TGTGCCAGCAGCTTGAGCACAACCGCTTTCTTT.

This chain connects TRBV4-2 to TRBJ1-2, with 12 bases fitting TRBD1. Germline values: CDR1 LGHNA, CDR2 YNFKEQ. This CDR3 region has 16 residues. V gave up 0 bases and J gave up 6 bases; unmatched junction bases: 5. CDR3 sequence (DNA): TGTGCCAGCAGCCAAGATAGGGGGACAGGGGGCGATGGCTACACCTTC. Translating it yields CASSQDRGTGGDGYTF.

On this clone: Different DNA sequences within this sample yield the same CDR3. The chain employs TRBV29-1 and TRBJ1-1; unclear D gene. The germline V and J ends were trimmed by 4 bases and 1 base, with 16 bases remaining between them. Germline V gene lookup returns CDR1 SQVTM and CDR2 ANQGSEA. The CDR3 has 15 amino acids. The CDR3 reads CSVGSNTRPNTEAFF. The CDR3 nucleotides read TGCAGCGTTGGTAGCAATACGAGGCCGAACACTGAAGCTTTCTTT.

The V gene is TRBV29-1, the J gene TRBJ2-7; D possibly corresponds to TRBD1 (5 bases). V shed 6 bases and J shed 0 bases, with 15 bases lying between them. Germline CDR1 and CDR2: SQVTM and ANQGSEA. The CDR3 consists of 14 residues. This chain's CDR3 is CSVQDSGFSYEQYF. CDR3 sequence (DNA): TGCAGCGTACAAGACTCAGGGTTCTCCTACGAGCAGTACTTC.

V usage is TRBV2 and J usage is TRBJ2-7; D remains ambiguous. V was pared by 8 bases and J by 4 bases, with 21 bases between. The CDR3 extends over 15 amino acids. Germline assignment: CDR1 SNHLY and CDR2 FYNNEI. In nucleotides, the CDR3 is TGTGCCAGCGTCCCTTCACAGTCGGTACGTTACGAGCAGTACTTC. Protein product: CASVPSQSVRYEQYF.

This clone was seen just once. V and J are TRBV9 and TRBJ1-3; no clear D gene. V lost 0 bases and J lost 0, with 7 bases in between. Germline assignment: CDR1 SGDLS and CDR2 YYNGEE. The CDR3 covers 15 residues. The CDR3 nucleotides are TGTGCCAGCAGCGTAGTCCCTAGCTCTGGAAACACCATATATTTT. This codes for CASSVVPSSGNTIYF.

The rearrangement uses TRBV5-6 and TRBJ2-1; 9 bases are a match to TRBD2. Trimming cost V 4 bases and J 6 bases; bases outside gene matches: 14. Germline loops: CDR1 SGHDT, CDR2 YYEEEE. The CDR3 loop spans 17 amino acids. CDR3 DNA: TGTGCCAGCAGCCTAAAACCATTGGGGACTAGCCGCAATGAGCAGTTCTTC. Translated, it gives CASSLKPLGTSRNEQFF. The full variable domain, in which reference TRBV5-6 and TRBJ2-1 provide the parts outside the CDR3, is DAGVTQSPTHLIKTRGQQVTLRCSPKSGHDTVSWYQQALGQGPQFIFQYYEEEERQRGNFPDRFSGHQFPNYSSELNVNALLLGDSALYLCASSLKPLGTSRNEQFFGPGTRLTVL.

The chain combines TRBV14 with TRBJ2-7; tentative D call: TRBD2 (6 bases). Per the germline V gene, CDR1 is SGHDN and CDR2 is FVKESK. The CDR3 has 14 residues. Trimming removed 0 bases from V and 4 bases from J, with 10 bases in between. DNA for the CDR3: TGTGCCAGCAGCCAAGATGGAGGGATTTACGAGCAGTACTTC. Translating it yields CASSQDGGIYEQYF.

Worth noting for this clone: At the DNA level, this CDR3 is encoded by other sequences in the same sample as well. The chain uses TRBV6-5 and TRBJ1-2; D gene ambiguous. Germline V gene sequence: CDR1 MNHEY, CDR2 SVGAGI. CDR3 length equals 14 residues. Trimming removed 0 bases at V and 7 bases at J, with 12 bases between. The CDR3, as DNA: TGTGCCAGCAGTTACTCAGAGGGAGTAGGTGGCTACACCTTC. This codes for CASSYSEGVGGYTF.

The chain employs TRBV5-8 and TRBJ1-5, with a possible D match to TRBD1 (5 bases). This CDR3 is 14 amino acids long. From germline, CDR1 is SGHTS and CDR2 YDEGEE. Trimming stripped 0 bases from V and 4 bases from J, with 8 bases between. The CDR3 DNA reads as TGTGCCAGCAGCTTGGGACAGAGAAATCAGCCCCAGCATTTT. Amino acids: CASSLGQRNQPQHF.

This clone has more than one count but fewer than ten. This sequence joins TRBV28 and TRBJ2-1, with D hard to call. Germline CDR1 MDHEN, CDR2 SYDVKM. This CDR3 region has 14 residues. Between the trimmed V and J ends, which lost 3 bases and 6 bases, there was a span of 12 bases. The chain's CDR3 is CASSLGPTANEQFF. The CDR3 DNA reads TGTGCCAGCAGTTTGGGCCCCACGGCCAATGAGCAGTTCTTC.

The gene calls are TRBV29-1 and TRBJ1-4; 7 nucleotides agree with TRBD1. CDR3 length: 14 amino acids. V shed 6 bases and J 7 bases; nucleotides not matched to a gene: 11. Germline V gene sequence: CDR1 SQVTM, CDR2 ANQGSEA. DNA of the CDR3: TGCAGCGTGCCCGCCAAGGGGGCCGGTGAAAAACTGTTTTTT. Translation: CSVPAKGAGEKLFF.

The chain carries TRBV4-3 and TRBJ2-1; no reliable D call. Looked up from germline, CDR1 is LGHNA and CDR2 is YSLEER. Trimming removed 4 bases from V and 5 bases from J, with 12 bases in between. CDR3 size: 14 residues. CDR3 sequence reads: CASSPRRGNNEQFF. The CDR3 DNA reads TGCGCCAGCAGCCCCCGCCGAGGAAACAATGAGCAGTTCTTC.

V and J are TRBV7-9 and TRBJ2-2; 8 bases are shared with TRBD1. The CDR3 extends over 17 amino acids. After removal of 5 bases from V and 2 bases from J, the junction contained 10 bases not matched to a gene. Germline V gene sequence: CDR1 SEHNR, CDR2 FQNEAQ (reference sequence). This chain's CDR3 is CASSPANRGENTGELFF. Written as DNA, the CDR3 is TGTGCCAGCAGCCCAGCGAACAGGGGGGAAAACACCGGGGAGCTGTTTTTT.

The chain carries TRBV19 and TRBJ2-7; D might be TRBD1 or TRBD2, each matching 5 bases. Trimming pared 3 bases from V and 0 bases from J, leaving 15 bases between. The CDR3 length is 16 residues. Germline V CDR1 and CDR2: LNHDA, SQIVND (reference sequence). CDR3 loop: CASSIGDGLASYEQYF. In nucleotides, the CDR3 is TGTGCCAGTAGTATTGGGGACGGACTGGCCTCCTACGAGCAGTACTTC.

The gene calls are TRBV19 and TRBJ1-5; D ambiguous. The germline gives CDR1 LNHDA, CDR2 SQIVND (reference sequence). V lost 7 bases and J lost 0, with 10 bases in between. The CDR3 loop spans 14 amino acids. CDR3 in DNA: TGTGCCAGTACCCCGGAGTCTAGCAATCAGCCCCAGCATTTT. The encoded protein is CASTPESSNQPQHF.

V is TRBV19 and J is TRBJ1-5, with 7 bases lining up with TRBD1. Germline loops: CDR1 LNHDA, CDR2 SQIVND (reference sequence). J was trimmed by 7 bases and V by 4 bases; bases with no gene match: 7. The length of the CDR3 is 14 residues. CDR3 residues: CASSNLTGNQPQHF. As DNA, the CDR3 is TGTGCCAGTAGTAACCTGACAGGGAACCAGCCCCAGCATTTT.

The CDR3 is CASSSIQTGLKNTEAFF. In nucleotides, the CDR3 is TGTGCCAGCAGTTCTATCCAGACAGGGCTAAAGAACACTGAAGCTTTCTTT. The V call is TRBV5-6, the J call TRBJ1-1, with 7 bases aligning to TRBD1. The V gene's germline CDR1 is SGHDT and CDR2 YYEEEE. The CDR3 runs 17 residues. With V trimmed by 5 bases and J by 1 base, 14 bases remained unmatched.

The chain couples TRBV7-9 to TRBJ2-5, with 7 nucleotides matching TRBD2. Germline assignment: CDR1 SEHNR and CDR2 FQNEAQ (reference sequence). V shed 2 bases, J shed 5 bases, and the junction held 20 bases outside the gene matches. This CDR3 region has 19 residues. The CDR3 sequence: CASSLLRARDYLAQETQYF. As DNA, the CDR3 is TGTGCCAGCAGCTTATTGAGGGCCCGGGACTACCTAGCCCAGGAGACCCAGTACTTC.

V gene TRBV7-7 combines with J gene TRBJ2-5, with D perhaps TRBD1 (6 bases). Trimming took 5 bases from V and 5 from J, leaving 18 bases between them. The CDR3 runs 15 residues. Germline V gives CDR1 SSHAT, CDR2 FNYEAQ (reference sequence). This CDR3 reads CASSELGRGLETQYF. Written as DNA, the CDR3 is TGTGCCAGCAGCGAACTAGGCAGGGGTCTTGAGACCCAGTACTTC.

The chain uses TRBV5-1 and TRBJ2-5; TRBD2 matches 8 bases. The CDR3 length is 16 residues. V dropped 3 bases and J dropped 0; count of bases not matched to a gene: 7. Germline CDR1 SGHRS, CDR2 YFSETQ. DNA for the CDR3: TGCGCCAGCAGCTCCCCCGGGACTAGTAACCAAGAGACCCAGTACTTC. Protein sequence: CASSSPGTSNQETQYF.

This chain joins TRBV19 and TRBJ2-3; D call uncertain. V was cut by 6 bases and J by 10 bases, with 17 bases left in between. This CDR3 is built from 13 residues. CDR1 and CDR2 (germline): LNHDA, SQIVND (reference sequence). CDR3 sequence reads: CASSISVGDPQYF. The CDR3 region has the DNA TGTGCCAGTAGCATATCGGTTGGTGATCCGCAGTATTTT.

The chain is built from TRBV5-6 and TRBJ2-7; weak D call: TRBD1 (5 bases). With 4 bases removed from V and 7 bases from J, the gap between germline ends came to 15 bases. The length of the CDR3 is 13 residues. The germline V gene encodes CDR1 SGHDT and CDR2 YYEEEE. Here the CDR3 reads CASSKGPQGEQYF. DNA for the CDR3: TGTGCCAGCAGCAAGGGGCCTCAAGGAGAGCAGTACTTC.

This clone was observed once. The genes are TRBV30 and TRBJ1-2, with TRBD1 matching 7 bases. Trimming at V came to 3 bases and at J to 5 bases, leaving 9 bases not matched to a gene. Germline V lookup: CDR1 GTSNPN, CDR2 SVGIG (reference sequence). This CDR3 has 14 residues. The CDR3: CAWRLIDREYGYTF. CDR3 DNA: TGTGCCTGGAGACTTATAGACAGGGAGTATGGCTACACCTTC.

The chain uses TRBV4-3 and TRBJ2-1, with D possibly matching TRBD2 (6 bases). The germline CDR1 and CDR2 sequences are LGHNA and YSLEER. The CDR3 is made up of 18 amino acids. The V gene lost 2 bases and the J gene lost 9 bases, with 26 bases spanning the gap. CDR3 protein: CASSQTLAGRDRLREQFF. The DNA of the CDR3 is TGCGCCAGCAGCCAAACCCTCGCGGGGCGGGACCGACTTCGTGAGCAGTTCTTC.

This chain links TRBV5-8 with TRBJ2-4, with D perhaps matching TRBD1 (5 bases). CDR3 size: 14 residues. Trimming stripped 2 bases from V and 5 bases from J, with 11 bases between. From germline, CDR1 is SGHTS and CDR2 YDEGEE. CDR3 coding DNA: TGTGCCAGCAGCTTTCAGGGTTGGCAAAACATTCAGTACTTC. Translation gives CASSFQGWQNIQYF.